This T cell receptor (beta chain) was recorded in a study of blood T cell repertoires in COVID-19. Study in general: Researchers got acute and convalescent COVID-19 samples from the United States, Italy and Spain. Sources were T cells, B-cell-depleted T cells, or PBMCs; the material itself was cDNA or gDNA.

As processed by the authors: Estimation of nucleated cell counts relied on the amplification of reference gene primers. Produced via immunoSEQ multiplex PCR; TCRdb's table is partial and in-frame only. D and trimming were read from the DNA, whereas the V and J calls and clone size are those reported in that table. The data contain a few hundred thousand clones, approximately 84% of them seen just once; the ten biggest clones take up roughly 2.4%. Germline loops: CDR1 MGHRA, CDR2 YSYEKL. The V gene lost 1 base and the J gene lost 4 bases, with 13 bases spanning the gap. The CDR3 contains 15 residues. The sequenced sample consisted of peripheral blood. This chain joins TRBV4-1 and TRBJ1-2; D unresolved. The clonotype comes from an older woman with acute or convalescent COVID-19. CDR3 in DNA: TGCGCCAGCAGCCAAGGGGCCACAGCCGTCTATGGCTACACCTTC. Protein sequence: CASSQGATAVYGYTF.